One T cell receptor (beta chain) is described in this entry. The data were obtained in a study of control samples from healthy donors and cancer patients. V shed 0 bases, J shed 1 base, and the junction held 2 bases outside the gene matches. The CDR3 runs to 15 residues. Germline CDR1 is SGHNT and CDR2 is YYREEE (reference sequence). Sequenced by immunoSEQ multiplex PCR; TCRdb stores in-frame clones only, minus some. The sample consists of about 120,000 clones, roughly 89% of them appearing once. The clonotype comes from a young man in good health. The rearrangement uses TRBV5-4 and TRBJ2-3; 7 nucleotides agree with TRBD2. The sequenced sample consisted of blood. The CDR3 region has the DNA TGTGCCAGCAGCTTGGAACTAGCGCGCACAGATACGCAGTATTTT. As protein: CASSLELARTDTQYF.